Below are 5 T cell receptor beta chains sequenced from a single sample in a study of yellow fever vaccine responses in identical twins. TCRdb processed the RT-PCR reads anew with MiXCR; each CDR3 protein has one entry. The table has some 4,700 distinct CDR3 sequences, roughly 90% seen once. The starting material was T cells from blood (PBMCs), unsorted or a sorted subset (not recorded which), obtained before or after yellow fever vaccination (not recorded which). These receptors were taken from a woman under 30 who received the yellow fever vaccine.

The rearrangement joins TRBV7-9 to TRBJ1-5; D is perhaps TRBD1 (6 bases). Germline values: CDR1 SEHNR, CDR2 FQNEAQ (reference sequence). This CDR3 region has 14 residues. Trimming pared 5 bases from V and 0 bases from J, leaving 8 bases between. CDR3 protein: CASSADSSNQPQHF. CDR3 DNA sequence: TGTGCCAGCAGCGCGGACAGTAGCAATCAGCCCCAGCATTTT.

The rearrangement links TRBV15 to TRBJ2-3; tentatively, D is TRBD2 (6 bases). Trimming cost V 0 bases and J 4 bases, with 8 bases left between them. The germline CDR1 and CDR2 sequences are LNHNV and YYDKDF (reference sequence). The CDR3 is 14 residues long. The CDR3 sequence is CATSRDLASDTQYF. CDR3 nucleotides: TGTGCCACCAGCAGAGATCTAGCGTCAGATACGCAGTATTTT.

This rearrangement joins TRBV19 to TRBJ2-7; D not resolved. Germline values: CDR1 LNHDA, CDR2 SQIVND (reference sequence). Deletions cut 3 bases from V and 1 base from J, with 7 bases between. The CDR3 is 13 amino acids. CDR3 sequence (DNA): TGTGCCAGTAGTATGGAAGAATCCTACGAGCAGTACTTC. It yields the protein CASSMEESYEQYF.

The genes are TRBV29-1 and TRBJ1-5; 10 bases match TRBD1. CDR1 and CDR2 from the germline V gene are SQVTM and ANQGSEA. This CDR3 region has 14 residues. With V trimmed by 4 bases and J by 2 bases, 2 bases remained unmatched. In nucleotides, the CDR3 is TGCAGCGTTGCAGGGACAGGGGGCAATCAGCCCCAGCATTTT. Translated: CSVAGTGGNQPQHF.

V gene TRBV23-1 combines with J gene TRBJ1-1; TRBD1 might be the D (5 bases). TRBV23-1 falls under the ORF class, with uncertain function. The CDR3 consists of 16 residues. V was clipped by 0 bases and J by 0 bases, with 11 bases between them. This chain's CDR3 is CASSQSWGGMNTEAFF. CDR3 DNA: TGCGCCAGCAGTCAATCGTGGGGGGGGATGAACACTGAAGCTTTCTTT.